These T cell receptor beta chains were read from a single sample in a study of cytomegalovirus exposure and HLA in healthy donors. Repertoires were generated with immunoSEQ multiplex PCR, while TCRdb's copy carries only in-frame clones and drops some. The data contain around 140,000 clones, 80% of them singletons. The material sequenced was PBMCs. Every receptor here comes from a man in his forties in good health and CMV-seronegative. The CDR3 runs from the conserved cysteine through the conserved F or W. The order of the fields is D gene, V gene, clone size, J gene, CDR3 DNA, CDR3 protein. The D gene is left open where the match is weak. Clone sizes are given selectively: once, few, many, or a class where the clone is expanded.

D gene: .
V gene: TRBV28
clone size: .
J gene: TRBJ2-1
CDR3 DNA: TGTGCCAGCAATCTCCAGGGGCGCCCCAATGAGCAGTTCTTC
CDR3 protein: CASNLQGRPNEQFF

D gene: .
V gene: TRBV30
clone size: .
J gene: TRBJ1-6
CDR3 DNA: TGTGCCTGGAGAAAGGGACAACCCAATTCACCCCTCCACTTT
CDR3 protein: CAWRKGQPNSPLHF

D gene: TRBD1
V gene: TRBV11-3
clone size: .
J gene: TRBJ2-7
CDR3 DNA: TGTGCCAGCAGCTGGGGACAGGGGTTCGAGCAGTACTTC
CDR3 protein: CASSWGQGFEQYF

D gene: TRBD1
V gene: TRBV7-2
clone size: once
J gene: TRBJ2-2
CDR3 DNA: TGTGCCAGCAGCGGTCAGGGGGCAACCGGGGAGCTGTTTTTT
CDR3 protein: CASSGQGATGELFF

D gene: TRBD2
V gene: TRBV6-8
clone size: .
J gene: TRBJ2-5
CDR3 DNA: TGTGCCAGCAGTCTCCCGTGGCGGGGGGCAATGGAGACCCAGTACTTC
CDR3 protein: CASSLPWRGAMETQYF

D gene: TRBD1
V gene: TRBV2
clone size: .
J gene: TRBJ1-5
CDR3 DNA: TGTGCCAGCAGTCCACCGGGACAGGGGCCGTATCAGCCCCAGCATTTT
CDR3 protein: CASSPPGQGPYQPQHF

D gene: TRBD2
V gene: TRBV5-6
clone size: .
J gene: TRBJ2-3
CDR3 DNA: TGTGCCAGCAGCTTGACAGGGACTAGAAGCACAGATACGCAGTATTTT
CDR3 protein: CASSLTGTRSTDTQYF

D gene: TRBD1
V gene: TRBV7-2
clone size: once
J gene: TRBJ1-5
CDR3 DNA: TGTGCCAGCAGCTATCAGACAGGGGGTCAGCATTTT
CDR3 protein: CASSYQTGGQHF

D gene: TRBD1
V gene: TRBV29-1
clone size: .
J gene: TRBJ2-3
CDR3 DNA: TGCAGCGGGGGACAGATTAGCACAGATACGCAGTATTTT
CDR3 protein: CSGGQISTDTQYF

D gene: .
V gene: TRBV5-1
clone size: .
J gene: TRBJ1-2
CDR3 DNA: TGCGCCAGCAGCTTAGCACAGGCCGCTCTACTCGATGGCTACACCTTC
CDR3 protein: CASSLAQAALLDGYTF

D gene: .
V gene: TRBV28
clone size: once
J gene: TRBJ2-2
CDR3 DNA: TGTGCCAGCCTTCGACTTACAGGGAGCACCGGGGAGCTGTTTTTT
CDR3 protein: CASLRLTGSTGELFF

D gene: TRBD1
V gene: TRBV5-1
clone size: .
J gene: TRBJ2-7
CDR3 DNA: TGCGCCAGCACCCGGGACAGGATTACCTACGAGCAGTACTTC
CDR3 protein: CASTRDRITYEQYF

D gene: .
V gene: TRBV29-1
clone size: .
J gene: TRBJ1-1
CDR3 DNA: TGCAGCGTTTCGGTAACTGAAGCTTTCTTT
CDR3 protein: CSVSVTEAFF

D gene: .
V gene: TRBV7-2
clone size: .
J gene: TRBJ1-6
CDR3 DNA: TGTGCCAGCACCCCCCAACCCCGGGGTAATTCACCCCCCCACTTT
CDR3 protein: CASTPQPRGNSPPHF

D gene: TRBD2
V gene: TRBV2
clone size: .
J gene: TRBJ2-7
CDR3 DNA: TGTGCCAGCAGTGATTGGACTAGCGGGGCCTTCTGTGACGAGCAGTACTTC
CDR3 protein: CASSDWTSGAFCDEQYF

D gene: TRBD2
V gene: TRBV10-2
clone size: .
J gene: TRBJ2-1
CDR3 DNA: TGCGCCAGCAGTGAAGGACTAGCGGGGGCTGAGCAGTTCTTC
CDR3 protein: CASSEGLAGAEQFF

D gene: TRBD1
V gene: TRBV29-1
clone size: .
J gene: TRBJ1-2
CDR3 DNA: TGCAGCGCCCGAGGGACAGGCGTGAAGGGCTACACCTTC
CDR3 protein: CSARGTGVKGYTF

D gene: TRBD2
V gene: TRBV9
clone size: .
J gene: TRBJ2-2
CDR3 DNA: TGTGCCAGCAGCGTAGGCGTCAGCGGGGGGCGCGCCGGGGAGCTGTTTTTT
CDR3 protein: CASSVGVSGGRAGELFF

D gene: TRBD1
V gene: TRBV30
clone size: .
J gene: TRBJ2-5
CDR3 DNA: TGTGCCTGGAACCCCCAGGGGGAAGAGACCCAGTACTTC
CDR3 protein: CAWNPQGEETQYF

D gene: TRBD1
V gene: TRBV6-5
clone size: .
J gene: TRBJ1-3
CDR3 DNA: TGTGCCAGCAGTAGGACAGGAGACTCTGGAAACACCATATATTTT
CDR3 protein: CASSRTGDSGNTIYF

D gene: .
V gene: TRBV5-5
clone size: .
J gene: TRBJ1-5
CDR3 DNA: TGTGCCAGCAGCTTGGATGGGGGAGGTCAGCCCCAGCATTTT
CDR3 protein: CASSLDGGGQPQHF

D gene: .
V gene: TRBV16
clone size: few
J gene: TRBJ2-1
CDR3 DNA: TGTGCCAGCGGCGGACAGATCTGGGGCAATGAGCAGTTCTTC
CDR3 protein: CASGGQIWGNEQFF

D gene: .
V gene: TRBV13
clone size: .
J gene: TRBJ1-5
CDR3 DNA: TGTGCCAGCAGCCTTACCCGAGACACGTCTCAGCCCCAGCATTTT
CDR3 protein: CASSLTRDTSQPQHF

D gene: .
V gene: TRBV6-5
clone size: .
J gene: TRBJ1-1
CDR3 DNA: TGTGCCAGCAGTAGACAGAGGAACACTGAAGCTTTCTTT
CDR3 protein: CASSRQRNTEAFF

D gene: TRBD2
V gene: TRBV9
clone size: .
J gene: TRBJ2-1
CDR3 DNA: TGTGCCAGCAGCGTAGGCGCGAGCGGGGGGGCCCCGGGGGATGAGCAGTTCTTC
CDR3 protein: CASSVGASGGAPGDEQFF

D gene: TRBD2
V gene: TRBV10-3
clone size: .
J gene: TRBJ2-7
CDR3 DNA: TGTGCCATCAGTAACCCCGGGGCGGGGGGGCCGCTGGAGCAGTACTTC
CDR3 protein: CAISNPGAGGPLEQYF

D gene: .
V gene: TRBV19
clone size: few
J gene: TRBJ1-5
CDR3 DNA: TGTGCCAGTAGTGACTACAATCAGCCCCAGCATTTT
CDR3 protein: CASSDYNQPQHF

D gene: TRBD2
V gene: TRBV5-1
clone size: .
J gene: TRBJ2-1
CDR3 DNA: TGCGCCAGCAGCCGCGGGGGATCCACCCCCTACAATGAGCAGTTCTTC
CDR3 protein: CASSRGGSTPYNEQFF

D gene: .
V gene: TRBV14
clone size: .
J gene: TRBJ2-7
CDR3 DNA: TGTGCCAGCAGCTTAATCGGACAGTTTCACGAGCAGTACTTC
CDR3 protein: CASSLIGQFHEQYF

D gene: TRBD2
V gene: TRBV9
clone size: .
J gene: TRBJ2-7
CDR3 DNA: TGTGCCAGCAGCGTAGCCCCCAGCGGGGGGTCTCACGAGCAGTACTTC
CDR3 protein: CASSVAPSGGSHEQYF

D gene: TRBD1
V gene: TRBV6-1
clone size: once
J gene: TRBJ2-5
CDR3 DNA: TGTGCCAGCAGTGAAGGAGGGGGCGGCCAAGAGACCCAGTACTTC
CDR3 protein: CASSEGGGGQETQYF

D gene: TRBD2
V gene: TRBV2
clone size: .
J gene: TRBJ2-2
CDR3 DNA: TGTGCCAGCACCTCTAGCGGGGGGTCGAACACCGGGGAGCTGTTTTTT
CDR3 protein: CASTSSGGSNTGELFF

D gene: .
V gene: TRBV7-9
clone size: once
J gene: TRBJ2-2
CDR3 DNA: TGTGCCAGCAGCTTAGCAATTACTAGTCCCGGGGAGCTGTTTTTT
CDR3 protein: CASSLAITSPGELFF

D gene: .
V gene: TRBV7-9
clone size: .
J gene: TRBJ2-1
CDR3 DNA: TGTGCCAGCAGATTCGGAGGGAGCTCCTACAATGAGCAGTTCTTC
CDR3 protein: CASRFGGSSYNEQFF

D gene: TRBD1
V gene: TRBV7-9
clone size: .
J gene: TRBJ2-1
CDR3 DNA: TGTGCCAGCAGCTGGCGACAGGGGGCGCAAAATGAGCAGTTCTTC
CDR3 protein: CASSWRQGAQNEQFF

D gene: TRBD1
V gene: TRBV19
clone size: .
J gene: TRBJ2-2
CDR3 DNA: TGTGCCAGTAGTAGCAAGCGCACAGGGGCCACCGGGGAGCTGTTTTTT
CDR3 protein: CASSSKRTGATGELFF

D gene: .
V gene: TRBV5-6
clone size: .
J gene: TRBJ2-3
CDR3 DNA: TGTGCCAGCAGCTTGAGGGGATTCCGCACAGATACGCAGTATTTT
CDR3 protein: CASSLRGFRTDTQYF

D gene: TRBD1
V gene: TRBV28
clone size: .
J gene: TRBJ1-2
CDR3 DNA: TGTGCCAGCAACTTACCGGGACAGGTTTTGGGTGGCTACACCTTC
CDR3 protein: CASNLPGQVLGGYTF

D gene: .
V gene: TRBV6-6
clone size: .
J gene: TRBJ2-5
CDR3 DNA: TGTGCCAGCAGTTGGCTGGGGAGACAAGAGACCCAGTACTTC
CDR3 protein: CASSWLGRQETQYF

D gene: .
V gene: TRBV15
clone size: .
J gene: TRBJ1-1
CDR3 DNA: TGTGCCACCAGCAAGGAGCCGGGTGGTGAAGCTTTCTTT
CDR3 protein: CATSKEPGGEAFF

D gene: .
V gene: TRBV25-1
clone size: .
J gene: TRBJ1-5
CDR3 DNA: TGTGCCACCTCCGGCGGGTGGGGCAATCAGCCCCAGCATTTT
CDR3 protein: CATSGGWGNQPQHF

D gene: .
V gene: TRBV13
clone size: .
J gene: TRBJ2-1
CDR3 DNA: TGTGCCAGCCAGTCCGGACTGGGCTACAATGAGCAGTTCTTC
CDR3 protein: CASQSGLGYNEQFF

D gene: .
V gene: TRBV6-1
clone size: .
J gene: TRBJ2-5
CDR3 DNA: TGTGCCAGCAGAGGGACTGTCCAAGAGACCCAGTACTTC
CDR3 protein: CASRGTVQETQYF

D gene: TRBD1
V gene: TRBV9
clone size: .
J gene: TRBJ1-6
CDR3 DNA: TGTGCCAGCAGCGCTAGACAGGGGAGTTCACCCCTCCACTTT
CDR3 protein: CASSARQGSSPLHF

D gene: TRBD1
V gene: TRBV4-1
clone size: .
J gene: TRBJ1-2
CDR3 DNA: TGCGCCAGCAGCCAAACAGGGGGATACTATGGCTACACCTTC
CDR3 protein: CASSQTGGYYGYTF

D gene: .
V gene: TRBV7-9
clone size: .
J gene: TRBJ2-3
CDR3 DNA: TGTGCCAGCAGCCCAATAGGGGAAGATACGCAGTATTTT
CDR3 protein: CASSPIGEDTQYF

D gene: .
V gene: TRBV6-5
clone size: .
J gene: TRBJ1-1
CDR3 DNA: TGTGCCAGCAGTTACTCGAGGGAAGGGGGCACTGAAGCTTTCTTT
CDR3 protein: CASSYSREGGTEAFF

D gene: TRBD2
V gene: TRBV19
clone size: .
J gene: TRBJ2-5
CDR3 DNA: TGTGCCAGTAGTTCGTTAGCGGGGGGACCCCAAGAGACCCAGTACTTC
CDR3 protein: CASSSLAGGPQETQYF

D gene: TRBD1
V gene: TRBV5-1
clone size: .
J gene: TRBJ1-5
CDR3 DNA: TGCGCCAGCAGCCCCTGGACAGGGATAAGCAATCAGCCCCAGCATTTT
CDR3 protein: CASSPWTGISNQPQHF